This paragraph reports one TCR beta chain. The sample holds many counts of this clonotype. The target of this receptor is not known. One base away there is no much larger clone; base qualities are not given. The data belong to a study of Graves' ophthalmopathy and Graves' hyperthyroidism (dated by TCRdb to 2016 to 2019). Looking at the study overall: Peripheral blood samples were taken at the time of initial diagnosis, before any treatment was given. The study used signatures of the TCR beta repertoire to tell Graves' ophthalmopathy apart from Graves' hyperthyroidism and to predict which patients would progress to ophthalmopathy. In total, under 150 blood samples were TCR-sequenced: approximately 42 ophthalmopathy, roughly 77 hyperthyroidism and roughly 17 hyperthyroidism-to-ophthalmopathy patients. To explore V-J signatures that separate ophthalmopathy from hyperthyroidism, a discovery set of about 98 patients was enrolled, consisting of 43 with ophthalmopathy and approximately 60 with stable hyperthyroidism. An independent validation cohort comprised around 19 hyperthyroidism patients and around 16 patients who later progressed from hyperthyroidism to ophthalmopathy. In roughly 6 hyperthyroidism patients, T-cell repertoires of thyroid tissue and blood were compared. Once sampling was done, hyperthyroidism patients were given methimazole at a starting dose of 30 mg daily, while ophthalmopathy patients were given high-dose intravenous methylprednisolone.

For repertoire sequencing, the TCR beta CDR3 regions were amplified from RNA transcripts. A first-round RT-PCR used HTBI primers with the Qiagen OneStep RT-PCR kit, followed by a second-round multiplex PCR, size selection and purification. Sequencing of the libraries was carried out on an Illumina HiSeq2000 in paired-end mode with 100 bp reads. The authors' analysis ran thus. SOAPnuke was used to process the reads, throwing out any read that had adapters, had uncalled bases, had a mean Phred below 15, or lacked an exact constant-primer or identifier match. COPE v1.2.5 was used to merge high-quality paired reads. Each unique nucleotide sequence was defined as a clonotype, and clonotypes were aligned to IMGT TRB V, D and J references with MiTCR v1.1. The analysis was limited to V-J combinations with a frequency above 0.0001, which together covered over 99% of the repertoires. A TCR clonal expansion and chaos score per V-J combination was defined as the ratio of F50 clonal expansion to chaos observed in the TCRdist matrix. Welch's t-statistics and random forest were used to narrow the features down to about a dozen V-J combinations, which were then fed into a naive Bayes classifier. Thyroid-blood repertoire similarity was quantified with the Morisita-Horn index. TCRdb reprocessed the public reads (quality trimming at Q25 with fastp, clone calling with MiXCR) and kept in-frame beta chains. Each CDR3 protein gets just one entry, which takes the most common genes and DNA from the rows behind it. These V and J calls derive from TCRdb rather than the authors' analysis. The sample table records 300,000 or so distinct CDR3 sequences; 17% of these occur just once. Approximately 13% of the sample rests with the top ten.

Patients with ophthalmopathy had moderately to severely active disease, with a Clinical Activity Score of 3 or more, a NOSPECS grade of 4 or more, and a disease duration of less than 3 months. Patients were excluded if they had other autoimmune diseases, uncontrolled infections, pregnancy or lactation. Clinical symptoms, serum thyroxine, TRAb, thyroid ultrasound and orbital computed tomography formed the basis of the diagnosis. PBMCs were isolated from 7.5 to 10 ml of fresh peripheral blood by Ficoll-Paque density gradient centrifugation. Total RNA was extracted using Trizol reagent, and RNA quality was checked on an Agilent 2100 Bioanalyzer. The research as a whole found: In validation, the model predicted ophthalmopathy progression with 70.59% sensitivity and 72.22% specificity; 12 predicted patients were CT-confirmed with GO in a median of approximately 6.2 months. Most expanded thyroid clonotypes with a frequency above 0.001 also appeared in blood, which suggests that blood repertoires may reflect the immune response in the thyroid. No statistical method was used to predetermine the sample size, and group allocation was not hidden from the investigators. In cross-validation, the 13-signature model distinguished ophthalmopathy from stable hyperthyroidism with approximately 88% sensitivity and just under 84% specificity, and in the test set the corresponding values were around 80% and 75%.

V is cut back by 5 bases and J by 3 bases, with 8 bases in the junction unmatched. Taken from the germline V gene, the CDR1 and CDR2 loops are SGHTA and FQGNSA. The CDR3 spans 15 residues, from the cysteine through the phenylalanine. Only the CDR3 part of the read is kept: 45 bases, read in frame from the first base. The sample taken for sequencing was peripheral blood. Rearrangement joined TRBV7-2 to TRBJ2-7; 9 bases in the junction line up with TRBD1. The clonotype originates from an adult man with Graves' ophthalmopathy. The CDR3 protein: CASSKTGTGRYEQYF. The base sequence is TGTGCCAGCAGCAAAACCGGGACAGGGCGCTACGAGCAGTACTTC.